Below, one TCR beta chain is given with its context. The sample is drawn from a study of technical replicates of blood from a handful of donors. Assay used: immunoSEQ multiplex PCR; TCRdb lists only in-frame clones, some missing. The sample records around 100,000 clones, more than 85% being singletons. Per germline, CDR1 SNHLY and CDR2 FYNNEI. Unmatched junction bases numbered 5, after V lost 4 bases and J lost 5 bases. The CDR3 length is 15 residues. This rearrangement joins TRBV2 to TRBJ2-5; 12 bases align to TRBD2. Sample: T cells isolated from PBMCs. The source is a human donor in good health. CDR3 sequence: CASSGLAGVGETQYF. Here the CDR3 DNA reads TGTGCCAGCAGTGGACTAGCGGGAGTAGGGGAGACCCAGTACTTC.